This TCR beta chain is from a study of CD8+ T cells in alopecia areata. The overall study: Scoring of treated patients' severity used the percentage of affected scalp area. Findings and caveats of the study: Throughout tofacitinib, many expanded lesional clones continued to persist in scalp and blood.

RNA was extracted and reverse transcribed into cDNA as the sequencing template. Sequencing used immunoSEQ multiplex PCR; TCRdb keeps in-frame clones, though not all of them. The sample carries some 99,000 clones, 60% to 75% recorded once. Comments on this clone: Its antigen remains unidentified.

Germline V gene sequence: CDR1 MNHEY, CDR2 SMNVEV (reference sequence). The CDR3 length is 16 residues. V was clipped by 4 bases and J by 0 bases, with 15 bases between them. Treatment in this sample: oral pan-JAK inhibitor, 5-10 mg twice daily. Investigators sorted PBMCs to obtain both CD4+ and CD8+ T cells. The TCR originated in a human donor with alopecia areata. Sequences were derived from CD8+ T cells sorted from blood, sampled at week 4, from a patient treated with tofacitinib. The chain recombines TRBV27 with TRBJ1-1; no clear D. CDR3 bases: TGTGCCAGCAGTTCTCTTGGTACAGTAATGAACACTGAAGCTTTCTTT. Amino acids: CASSSLGTVMNTEAFF.